The next 29 T cell receptor beta chains were all read from a single sample in a study of tissue T cells after allogeneic stem cell transplantation (dated by TCRdb to about 2022). To prepare the library, the immunoSEQ multiplex PCR assay was applied. TCRdb mirrors the immuneACCESS table, restricted to in-frame sequences. Some clones are absent from its copies; in checked studies, under half trace to an unresolved V gene, and the reason for the others is unknown. Across this sample there are around 24,000 clones, with about 89% seen only once. In total, the top ten clones hold about 2% of the sample. The sample's time point, from its label and the paper: recipient (host-origin) PBMCs collected before allo-HCT. Sample: blood, taken before transplantation. Receptors originate from a male donor older than 55 who later had graft-versus-host disease after an allogeneic stem cell transplant.

The chain is built from TRBV3-1 (or the pseudogene TRBV3-2) and TRBJ1-5; D gene uncertain. Looked up from germline, CDR1 is LGHDT and CDR2 is YNNKEL (reference sequence). The length of the CDR3 is 13 residues. V lost 3 bases to trimming and J lost 7 bases, with 10 bases between them. This chain's CDR3 is CASSQGVGQPQHF. DNA for the CDR3: TGTGCCAGCAGCCAGGGCGTTGGGCAGCCCCAGCATTTT.

This rearrangement joins TRBV29-1 to TRBJ1-4; D is perhaps TRBD1 (6 bases). Germline CDR1 is SQVTM and CDR2 is ANQGSEA. The CDR3 loop spans 10 amino acids. V lost 4 bases, J lost 12 bases, and 9 bases lay in between. CDR3 DNA: TGCAGCGTTGGGTCAGGGGAACTGTTTTTT. It encodes CSVGSGELFF. The whole variable domain, remainder taken from reference TRBV29-1 and TRBJ1-4, is SAVISQKPSRDICQRGTSLTIQCQVDSQVTMMFWYRQQPGQSLTLIATANQGSEATYESGFVIDKFPISRPNLTFSTLTVSNMSPEDSSIYLCSVGSGELFFGSGTQLSVL.

The rearrangement joins TRBV4-1 to TRBJ2-2; 8 bases align to TRBD2. Germline V gene data show CDR1 as MGHRA and CDR2 as YSYEKL. The V and J ends lost 0 bases and 3 bases, in that order; junction bases with no gene match: 9. This CDR3 region has 18 residues. In DNA form, the CDR3 reads TGCGCCAGCAGCCAAGAACTCGGCGGGGGGTCCTACACCGGGGAGCTGTTTTTT. Translating it yields CASSQELGGGSYTGELFF.

The chain links TRBV27 to TRBJ2-3; TRBD2 matches at 7 bases. Germline V gene data show CDR1 as MNHEY and CDR2 as SMNVEV (reference sequence). V lost 6 bases and J lost 4; bases outside the gene matches: 19. The CDR3 is 18 amino acids. The CDR3 spells CASRSRERSGVWADTQYF. DNA of the CDR3: TGTGCCAGCAGGTCCCGTGAGAGGAGCGGGGTTTGGGCAGATACGCAGTATTTT.

The chain couples TRBV4-2 to TRBJ1-2; no clear D. The V and J ends lost 0 bases and 6 bases respectively, with 8 bases between them. The CDR3 runs 13 residues. Germline-derived CDR1 and CDR2 are LGHNA and YNFKEQ. CDR3 residues: CASSQDHRNGYTF. CDR3 DNA sequence: TGTGCCAGCAGCCAAGATCATAGGAATGGCTACACCTTC.

The gene calls are TRBV11-3 and TRBJ1-5; D is uncertain. CDR1 is SGHNT, CDR2 YENEEA, per germline. The CDR3 sequence is 15 residues long. Trimming shortened V by 4 bases and J by 2 bases, and 12 bases separated the two germline ends. CDR3 DNA sequence: TGTGCCAGCAGCTACGCGCTAGAGGGCAATCAGCCCCAGCATTTT. Protein product: CASSYALEGNQPQHF.

This rearrangement joins TRBV6-5 to TRBJ2-3, with 10 bases fitting TRBD2. Germline CDR1 is MNHEY and CDR2 is SVGAGI. The CDR3 loop spans 14 amino acids. Trimming took 7 bases from V and 1 from J; bases not matched to a gene: 2. The CDR3 sequence: CASKRGGRTDTQYF. For the CDR3, the DNA is TGTGCCAGCAAGCGGGGGGGCCGCACAGATACGCAGTATTTT.

J is TRBJ1-4 and V is TRBV5-1; the D gene is possibly TRBD1 (6 bases). The CDR3 spans 15 residues. The germline V and J ends were trimmed by 4 bases and 0 bases, with 10 bases remaining between them. Per germline, CDR1 SGHRS and CDR2 YFSETQ. The CDR3 sequence is CASSRQAPTNEKLFF. In nucleotides, the CDR3 is TGCGCCAGCAGCCGACAGGCCCCAACTAATGAAAAACTGTTTTTT. The whole variable domain, filled in from reference TRBV5-1 and TRBJ1-4, reads KAGVTQTPRYLIKTRGQQVTLSCSPISGHRSVSWYQQTPGQGLQFLFEYFSETQRNKGNFPGRFSGRQFSNSRSEMNVSTLELGDSALYLCASSRQAPTNEKLFFGSGTQLSVL.

This chain uses TRBV5-1 with TRBJ2-1, with D perhaps TRBD2 (5 bases). The germline V gene encodes CDR1 SGHRS and CDR2 YFSETQ. Trimming took 0 bases from V and 1 from J, leaving 11 bases between them. The CDR3 loop spans 16 amino acids. CDR3 in DNA: TGCGCCAGCAGCTTGGAAGGCGGGTCGTCCTACAATGAGCAGTTCTTC. The encoded protein is CASSLEGGSSYNEQFF.

The chain links TRBV4-2 to TRBJ2-1; 7 positions agree with TRBD2. The CDR3 covers 16 residues. J lost 2 bases, V lost 4 bases, and 8 bases had no gene match. Germline V gene lookup returns CDR1 LGHNA and CDR2 YNFKEQ. CDR3 DNA sequence: TGTGCCAGCAGCCGAACACTAGCGAACACCTACAATGAGCAGTTCTTC. Translation gives CASSRTLANTYNEQFF.

The chain employs TRBV2 and TRBJ2-7; no reliable D call. V was trimmed by 6 bases and J by 2 bases, leaving 14 bases between them. Germline CDR1 reads SNHLY; CDR2 reads FYNNEI. The CDR3 spans 14 residues. The CDR3 protein is CASRSERQTYEQYF. The CDR3, as DNA: TGTGCCAGCAGGTCGGAACGCCAGACCTACGAGCAGTACTTC.

The chain has TRBV24-1 and TRBJ1-2, with 7 bases identical to TRBD1. V lost 1 base to trimming and J lost 8 bases; unmatched junction nucleotides: 3. CDR1 and CDR2 (germline): KGHDR, SFDVKD. This CDR3 has 13 amino acids. The CDR3 is CATSDFTGDGYTF. DNA of the CDR3: TGTGCCACCAGTGATTTTACAGGGGACGGCTACACCTTC.

V usage is TRBV5-1 and J usage is TRBJ2-3, with a possible D match to TRBD2 (5 bases). V dropped 1 base and J dropped 3 bases, with 12 bases sitting between them. This CDR3 contains 15 residues. Germline V gene sequence: CDR1 SGHRS, CDR2 YFSETQ. DNA of the CDR3: TGCGCCAGCAGCTTGTTGGAGGAATGGACAGATACGCAGTATTTT. It translates to CASSLLEEWTDTQYF.

This chain links TRBV6-5 with TRBJ1-2, with TRBD1 identical over 9 bases. Trimming at V came to 6 bases and at J to 4 bases, leaving 6 bases not matched to a gene. This CDR3 comprises 14 residues. Germline V gives CDR1 MNHEY, CDR2 SVGAGI. CDR3 DNA sequence: TGTGCCAGCAGCGTGGGACAGGGTCTCTATGGCTACACCTTC. It codes for CASSVGQGLYGYTF.

This clone occurred once. This sequence joins TRBV7-3 and TRBJ2-3; weak D call: TRBD2 (6 bases). CDR1 SGHTA and CDR2 FQGTGA come from the germline V gene. V was clipped by 1 base and J by 3 bases, with 8 bases between them. The CDR3 runs 14 residues. The CDR3 region is CASSLNGGTDTQYF. Here the CDR3 DNA reads TGTGCCAGCAGCTTAAACGGGGGAACAGATACGCAGTATTTT.

The sample holds one count of this clone. The V and J genes are TRBV7-9 and TRBJ2-7; no reliable D call. The CDR3 extends over 12 amino acids. V dropped 1 base and J dropped 3 bases, with 4 bases sitting between them. Germline V gene lookup returns CDR1 SEHNR and CDR2 FQNEAQ (reference sequence). CDR3 nucleotide sequence: TGTGCCAGCAGCTTAGTCCACTACGAGCAGTACTTC. Translated: CASSLVHYEQYF.

V gene TRBV25-1 combines with J gene TRBJ1-4; perhaps TRBD1 as D (6 bases). This CDR3 region has 14 residues. The germline V gene encodes CDR1 MGHDK and CDR2 SYGVNS. V was cut by 6 bases and J by 4 bases, with 12 bases left in between. The CDR3 loop reads CASSLGGLNEKLFF. Here the CDR3 DNA reads TGTGCCAGCAGCCTGGGGGGGCTTAATGAAAAACTGTTTTTT.

The chain employs TRBV10-1 and TRBJ2-3; no reliable D call. The germline V and J ends were trimmed by 0 bases and 14 bases, with 12 bases remaining between them. In germline, CDR1 is WNHNN, CDR2 SYGVQD (reference sequence). The CDR3 length is 12 residues. CDR3 loop: CASSESASRMYF. The CDR3 bases are TGCGCCAGCAGTGAGTCGGCCTCCCGAATGTATTTT.

This clone was detected only once. The genes are TRBV5-6 and TRBJ1-3; no reliable D call. This CDR3 has 16 residues. V was trimmed by 0 bases and J by 3 bases, leaving 13 bases between them. The germline V gene has CDR1 SGHDT and CDR2 YYEEEE. CDR3 DNA: TGTGCCAGCAGCTTGGCGACCGGGAAGTTTGGAAACACCATATATTTT. Protein sequence: CASSLATGKFGNTIYF.

The J gene is TRBJ1-1, the V gene TRBV10-3; 8 bases are a match to TRBD1. After removal of 0 bases from V and 5 bases from J, the junction contained 8 bases not matched to a gene. The CDR3 runs 16 residues. CDR1 and CDR2 (germline): ENHRY, SYGVKD. This chain's CDR3 is CAISESTGVDRTEAFF. The CDR3 DNA follows: TGTGCCATCAGTGAGTCGACAGGGGTCGACAGGACTGAAGCTTTCTTT.

This chain joins TRBV7-2 and TRBJ2-1; no clear D. The germline V gene encodes CDR1 SGHTA and CDR2 FQGNSA. Trimming left V 7 bases short and J 1 base short, with 11 bases between. The CDR3 totals 14 residues. CDR3 loop: CASNLDLSYNEQFF. CDR3 sequence (DNA): TGTGCCAGCAACCTCGATCTTTCCTACAATGAGCAGTTCTTC.

V is TRBV7-9 and J is TRBJ2-1; D is unclear. The CDR3 runs to 11 residues. In germline, CDR1 is SEHNR, CDR2 FQNEAQ (reference sequence). The V gene lost 4 bases and the J gene lost 9 bases, with 7 bases spanning the gap. The CDR3 region has the DNA TGTGCCAGCAGCTACGGTCCTGAGCAGTTCTTC. Its protein product is CASSYGPEQFF.

This rearrangement joins TRBV5-1 to TRBJ2-2; 7 positions agree with TRBD1. Germline lookup yields CDR1 SGHRS and CDR2 YFSETQ. V lost 4 bases and J lost 4; bases outside the gene matches: 7. The CDR3 spans 15 residues. The CDR3 DNA reads as TGCGCCAGCAGCGGGGACAGAGGGGGCACCGGGGAGCTGTTTTTT. Residues: CASSGDRGGTGELFF.

The V and J genes are TRBV28 and TRBJ1-1, with TRBD1 matching 8 bases. Germline V lookup: CDR1 MDHEN, CDR2 SYDVKM. J was trimmed by 3 bases and V by 4 bases; bases with no gene match: 10. The length of the CDR3 is 16 residues. The CDR3 DNA sequence: TGTGCCAGCAGTTCCGGACAGGGTCAGTATGACACTGAAGCTTTCTTT. Its protein is CASSSGQGQYDTEAFF.

This chain links TRBV18 with TRBJ2-2; 7 nucleotides align to TRBD1. The trim removed 4 bases at V and 4 bases at J, leaving 15 bases unmatched. This CDR3 is built from 18 residues. From germline, CDR1 is KGHSH and CDR2 LQKENI. CDR3 in amino acids: CASSLSGWDREGTGELFF. As DNA, the CDR3 is TGTGCCAGCTCACTTTCCGGCTGGGACAGAGAAGGCACCGGGGAGCTGTTTTTT.

The V call is TRBV24-1, the J call TRBJ2-1, with a weak D call TRBD2 (5 bases). The CDR3 extends over 11 amino acids. In germline, CDR1 is KGHDR, CDR2 SFDVKD. The germline V and J ends were trimmed by 3 bases and 12 bases, with 8 bases remaining between them. CDR3 sequence reads: CATSDLDWQFF. The CDR3 coding sequence is TGTGCCACCAGTGATCTGGACTGGCAGTTCTTC.

This rearrangement joins TRBV6-5 to TRBJ2-3; 7 bases align to TRBD1. Germline CDR1 MNHEY, CDR2 SVGAGI. V gave up 6 bases and J gave up 6 bases; unmatched junction bases: 9. The CDR3 spans 14 residues. CDR3 bases: TGTGCCAGCAGCCTTGACAGGGTTGGGGATACGCAGTATTTT. Translated, it gives CASSLDRVGDTQYF.

The chain links TRBV15 to TRBJ2-6, with 12 positions matching TRBD2. Trimming took 0 bases from V and 0 from J; bases not matched to a gene: 9. In germline, CDR1 is LNHNV, CDR2 YYDKDF (reference sequence). This CDR3 region has 21 residues. This chain's CDR3 is CATSRDLFGLAGSSGANVLTF. The CDR3 DNA reads TGTGCCACCAGCAGAGATCTCTTCGGACTAGCGGGGTCCTCTGGGGCCAACGTCCTGACTTTC.

The V gene is TRBV19, the J gene TRBJ2-7, with D perhaps TRBD1 (6 bases). Trimming left V 3 bases short and J 1 base short, with 16 bases between. This CDR3 contains 16 residues. CDR1 and CDR2 from the germline V gene are LNHDA and SQIVND (reference sequence). CDR3 protein: CASSMGQGSFSYEQYF. The DNA for the CDR3 is TGTGCCAGTAGTATGGGGCAGGGGTCCTTTTCCTACGAGCAGTACTTC. The full variable domain, in which reference TRBV19 and TRBJ2-7 provide the parts outside the CDR3, is DGGITQSPKYLFRKEGQNVTLSCEQNLNHDAMYWYRQDPGQGLRLIYYSQIVNDFQKGDIAEGYSVSREKKESFPLTVTSAQKNPTAFYLCASSMGQGSFSYEQYFGPGTRLTVT.